The next 21 T cell receptor beta chains were all read from a single sample in a study of tumor-infiltrating lymphocytes in primary liver carcinoma. From unsorted bulk tissue weighing 20-30 mg, DNA and RNA were co-extracted. The researchers produced TCR beta cDNA from 400 to 650 ng total RNA with a constant-region primer. Researchers made the TCR beta libraries by running three nested multiplex PCR rounds with slightly modified ARM-PCR. Amplification in the first two PCR rounds was performed using TRBV1-TRBV30 forward primers and a C-beta reverse primer for 10 cycles each. TCRdb itself ran the multiplex PCR reads through MiXCR, one entry per CDR3 protein. The data contain 90,000 to 150,000 distinct CDR3 sequences, around two thirds of them seen just once; the ten biggest clones take up approximately 9.9%. The material sequenced was liver tumor tissue from sampling region 1. Subset indicated: tumor region T1, superior pole. The receptor set was obtained from a woman in her sixties with primary liver carcinoma and hepatitis B virus infection.

The rearrangement links TRBV20-1 to TRBJ1-1; the D gene is possibly TRBD1 (5 bases). The CDR3 is made up of 13 amino acids. Deletions cut 5 bases from V and 5 bases from J, with 15 bases between. The V gene's germline CDR1 is DFQATT and CDR2 SNEGSKA (reference sequence). CDR3 nucleotide sequence: TGCAGTGCTCGATCCAGGGTAGGAACTGAAGCTTTCTTT. This gives the protein CSARSRVGTEAFF.

The rearrangement joins TRBV11-2 to TRBJ2-1, with 7 bases matching TRBD2. The CDR3 sequence is 14 residues long. The trim removed 3 bases at V and 10 bases at J, leaving 9 bases unmatched. Germline V gives CDR1 SGHAT, CDR2 FQNNGV. The CDR3 region is CASSFTGGGAEQFF. The CDR3 DNA is TGTGCCAGCAGCTTTACGGGAGGCGGGGCAGAGCAGTTCTTC.

The rearrangement joins TRBV11-2 to TRBJ2-7; perhaps TRBD1 as D (6 bases). This CDR3 is built from 15 residues. Germline CDR1 and CDR2: SGHAT and FQNNGV. This CDR3 reads CASSFLQGPSYEQYV. DNA for the CDR3: TGCGCCAGCAGCTTTCTACAGGGACCCTCCTACGAGCAATACGTC.

As for this clonotype: A read error may account for a junction end that differs from germline. The chain couples TRBV29-1 to TRBJ2-3; D gene ambiguous. Germline CDR1 reads SQVTM; CDR2 reads ANQGSEA. This CDR3 region has 14 residues. The CDR3 region has the DNA TGCTGCGTGTCTAATGAGTGGGGCACAGATACGCAGTATTTT. Protein: CCVSNEWGTDTQYF.

In its sample, this clonotype was seen many times. DNA of the CDR3: TGTGCCAGCAGCTTAGCCCGGACAGGGCTGATGGATGAGCAGTTCTTC. Protein product: CASSLARTGLMDEQFF. This chain links TRBV7-9 with TRBJ2-1; 8 nucleotides align to TRBD1. Germline CDR1 reads SEHNR; CDR2 reads FQNEAQ (reference sequence). CDR3 length: 16 amino acids. J lost 8 bases, V lost 0 bases, and 9 bases had no gene match.

In regard to this clonotype: A much larger clone differs by one base, so this may be a read error. This is likely a read error, given that the CDR3 carries no conserved phenylalanine or tryptophan at its end. The chain joins TRBV6-4 to TRBJ1-5, with TRBD1 matching over 7 bases. The CDR3 covers 17 residues. Per the germline V gene, CDR1 is MRHNA and CDR2 is SNTAGT. V trimming: 6 bases; J trimming: 3 bases; junction bases outside the gene matches: 14. CDR3 DNA: TGTGCCAGCAGCGGGACAGCCAAAAACCCCCCCAATCAGCCCCAGCATTAT. This translates into CASSGTAKNPPNQPQHY.

The chain couples TRBV5-1 to TRBJ2-5; D could derive from TRBD1 or TRBD2 (6 bases each). Germline-derived CDR1 and CDR2 are SGHRS and YFSETQ. The CDR3 has 15 amino acids. Trimming took off 4 bases at V and 5 bases at J, with 18 bases between the two ends. This CDR3 reads CASSPSATDRETQYF. The CDR3 DNA is TGCGCCAGCAGCCCTAGCGCGACTGACAGGGAGACCCAGTACTTC.

On this clonotype itself: Since no conserved phenylalanine or tryptophan closes the CDR3, a read error is the likely cause. The DNA is left out, because the CDR3 cannot be placed on it with certainty; the CDR3 is given as TCRdb lists it. V gene TRBV11-1 combines with J gene TRBJ2-3; TRBD2 is the table's D call, not checked against the DNA. Both ends counted, the CDR3 spans 14 residues. The germline V gene has CDR1 SGHAT and CDR2 FQDESV (reference sequence). The CDR3 loop is CASSSRQRAGVSHI.

Worth noting for this clonotype: Without the conserved terminal phenylalanine or tryptophan, this CDR3 likely stems from a read error. Here the CDR3 DNA reads TGTGCCAGCAGCTTACAGGGAACAGATACGCAGTATATT. It specifies CASSLQGTDTQYI. This rearrangement joins TRBV11-1 to TRBJ2-3; tentatively, D is TRBD1 (5 bases). The CDR3 runs to 13 residues. In germline, CDR1 is SGHAT, CDR2 FQDESV (reference sequence). Trimming took off 2 bases at V and 3 bases at J, with 6 bases between the two ends.

This clonotype was seen a single time. A much larger clone lies a single base off, so this may be a read error. The CDR3 spells CASSSMERFEQFF. CDR3 nucleotide sequence: TGTGCCAGCAGCTCCATGGAGCGATTTGAGCAGTTCTTC. The chain couples TRBV5-6 to TRBJ2-1; D is uncertain. The V gene lost 3 bases and the J gene lost 9 bases, with 13 bases spanning the gap. The CDR3 is 13 residues long. The germline CDR1 and CDR2 sequences are SGHDT and YYEEEE.

V and J are TRBV20-1 and TRBJ2-5, with D uncertain. The V and J ends lost 3 bases and 5 bases respectively, with 7 bases between them. The CDR3 is 11 amino acids. Germline V gene data show CDR1 as DFQATT and CDR2 as SNEGSKA (reference sequence). In DNA form, the CDR3 reads TGCAGTGCTAGGCCGTTGGAGACCCAGTACTTC. Translation gives CSARPLETQYF.

This chain connects TRBV14 to TRBJ2-2, with 9 bases aligning to TRBD2. Germline CDR1 SGHDN, CDR2 FVKESK. With V trimmed by 4 bases and J by 3 bases, 6 bases remained unmatched. The CDR3 has 16 residues. CDR3 region: CASSPIAGDHTGELFF. CDR3 DNA sequence: TGTGCCAGCAGCCCTATAGCGGGAGACCACACCGGGGAGCTGTTTTTT.

The J gene is TRBJ2-3, the V gene TRBV7-9; 8 bases are shared with TRBD2. The CDR3 spans 17 residues. The trim removed 5 bases at V and 2 bases at J, leaving 12 bases unmatched. The germline gives CDR1 SEHNR, CDR2 FQNEAQ (reference sequence). The CDR3 coding sequence is TGTGCCAGCAGCGTAACTAGCGGTCCCACTATCACAGATACGCAGTATTTT. It is translated as CASSVTSGPTITDTQYF.

In the case of this clonotype: A much bigger clone sits one base away, suggesting this may be a read error. The CDR3 nucleotides read TGTGCCAGCAGTTTAGGGGAGGTGAACACCGGGGAGCTGTTTTTT. This gives the protein CASSLGEVNTGELFF. This sequence joins TRBV12-3 or TRBV12-4 and TRBJ2-2, with D possibly being TRBD2 (6 bases). V shed 1 base and J shed 1 base, with 7 bases lying between them. The CDR3 runs to 15 residues.

Regarding this clonotype: It may be a read error: a sequence one base away is much more abundant. The chain couples TRBV5-1 to TRBJ2-3; a weak D match, TRBD2 (6 bases). From germline, CDR1 is SGHRS and CDR2 YFSETQ. CDR3 length: 14 residues. The CDR3: CASSPAGRTNTQYF. The CDR3 nucleotides are TGCGCCAGCAGCCCGGCGGGGCGCACAAATACGCAGTATTTT.

This clonotype was recorded many times. The chain employs TRBV5-5 and TRBJ2-2, with D perhaps being TRBD1 or TRBD2 (6 bases each). V lost 2 bases, J lost 7 bases, and 15 bases lay in between. CDR3 length: 15 residues. From germline, CDR1 is SGHKS and CDR2 YYEKEE (reference sequence). The CDR3 nucleotides are TGTGCCAGCAGCTTTGGAGGGGGGAACGTCGGGGAGCTGTTTTTT. Translated, it gives CASSFGGGNVGELFF. Drawing the rest from reference TRBV5-5 and TRBJ2-2, the complete variable domain is DAGVTQSPTHLIKTRGQQVTLRCSPISGHKSVSWYQQVLGQGPQFIFQYYEKEERGRGNFPDRFSARQFPNYSSELNVNALLLGDSALYLCASSFGGGNVGELFFGEGSRLTVL.

The J gene is TRBJ1-5, the V gene TRBV7-8; possibly TRBD1 for D (6 bases). Germline V gene data show CDR1 as SGHVS and CDR2 as FQNEAQ. The CDR3 has 17 amino acids. V was pared by 1 base and J by 0 bases, with 13 bases between. The CDR3 spells CASSLEGGAHSNQPQHF. The DNA of the CDR3 is TGTGCCAGCAGCTTAGAGGGGGGAGCCCATAGCAATCAGCCCCAGCATTTT.

The rearrangement uses TRBV5-1 and TRBJ2-1, with 9 bases matching TRBD2. The CDR3 is 13 amino acids. The junction had 0 bases not matched to a gene; V was cut back by 1 base and J by 7 bases. The V gene's germline CDR1 is SGHRS and CDR2 YFSETQ. CDR3 region: CASSLTSGNEQFF. The CDR3 DNA sequence: TGCGCCAGCAGCTTGACTAGCGGGAATGAGCAGTTCTTC.

Turning to this clonotype: A clone one base away is much larger, so this may be a read error. CDR3 in amino acids: CASSVRDNSYNDQFF. CDR3 coding DNA: TGTGCCAGCAGTGTTCGGGACAACTCCTACAATGATCAGTTCTTC. The J gene is TRBJ2-1, the V gene TRBV6-1, with D possibly TRBD1 on 6 matching bases. Per germline, CDR1 MNHNS and CDR2 SASEGT. The CDR3 has 15 amino acids.

Concerning this clonotype itself: In this CDR3 the conserved last residue, phenylalanine or tryptophan, is missing, so a read error is likely. This chain joins TRBV11-3 and TRBJ2-3, with 8 bases lining up with TRBD1. The length of the CDR3 is 14 residues. The junction had 11 bases not matched to a gene; V was cut back by 11 bases and J by 4 bases. Germline loops: CDR1 SGHNT, CDR2 YENEEA. CDR3 region: CAGNLTQGADTQYL. Written as DNA, the CDR3 is TGTGCCGGCAACTTAACACAGGGGGCAGATACGCAGTATTTA.

V gene TRBV5-5 combines with J gene TRBJ2-7; D may be TRBD1 (5 bases). Germline CDR1 SGHKS, CDR2 YYEKEE (reference sequence). The CDR3 runs 14 residues. The V and J ends lost 0 bases and 6 bases respectively, with 13 bases between them. The DNA for the CDR3 is TGTGCCAGCAGCTTGGGAGACAGACGCACCGAGCAGTACTTC. Its translation is CASSLGDRRTEQYF.